This T cell receptor beta chain derives from a study of tumor and adjacent non-tumor tissue in lung cancer. About the research overall: Each sample yielded 4 million to 5 million productive TCRbeta reads on average. The study's findings and limits: Compared with tumor, normal lung showed significantly lower TCR diversity. Top 100 clones took a larger repertoire share in normal lung.

Germline CDR1 and CDR2: ENHRY and SYGVKD. This CDR3 has 15 amino acids. The library came from three nested PCR rounds adapted from ARM-PCR protocols. TCRdb reanalysed the multiplex PCR reads using MiXCR and keeps one entry per CDR3 protein. The sample has some 77,000 distinct CDR3 sequences, around 70% seen once; the top ten hold around 12%. The template was RNA from unsorted bulk tissue. Donors were chemotherapy-naive, newly diagnosed lung cancer surgical patients in China, August–late 2014. This clonotype was found a few times. The antigen is not known. Relative to the germline gene, one junction end is altered; a read error may explain this.

The gene calls are TRBV10-3 and TRBJ2-3; 7 bases are a match to TRBD2. The sequencing input was lung tumor tissue. The TCR comes from a woman in her 70s with non-small cell lung cancer. For the CDR3, the DNA is TGTACCATCAGGGAGGGTGGGAGGATACCAGATACGCAGTATTTT. Translating gives CTIREGGRIPDTQYF.